Following are 27 T cell receptor beta chains from one sample sequenced in a study of cytomegalovirus exposure and HLA in healthy donors. 13 Jbeta primers and 60 Vbeta primers were used for the PCR. This table comes from immunoSEQ multiplex PCR, and its TCRdb copy is limited to in-frame clones, with some not included. The repertoire consists of about 130,000 clones, with over 70% occurring once and the leading ten covering 2.6%. Sequenced input: PBMCs. The receptors come from a woman in her sixties or seventies in good health and CMV-seropositive.

The V call is TRBV7-2, the J call TRBJ2-7; 12 nucleotides line up with TRBD1. CDR3 length: 17 residues. With 1 base clipped from V and 5 bases from J, the junction kept 9 bases outside the gene matches. The V gene's germline CDR1 is SGHTA and CDR2 FQGNSA. The chain's CDR3 is CASSLVGWGQGANEQYF. CDR3 bases: TGTGCCAGCAGCTTAGTAGGGTGGGGACAGGGGGCCAACGAGCAGTACTTC.

This rearrangement joins TRBV7-3 to TRBJ2-3; D possibly corresponds to TRBD2 (5 bases). From germline, CDR1 is SGHTA and CDR2 FQGTGA. The CDR3 consists of 16 residues. V shed 5 bases and J shed 2 bases, with 17 bases lying between them. CDR3: CASSPGVVGNTDTQYF. The CDR3 DNA sequence: TGTGCCAGCAGCCCCGGGGTAGTTGGTAACACAGATACGCAGTATTTT. The full variable domain, its missing parts supplied by reference TRBV7-3 and TRBJ2-3, is GAGVSQTPSNKVTEKGKYVELRCDPISGHTALYWYRQSLGQGPEFLIYFQGTGAADDSGLPNDRFFAVRPEGSVSTLKIQRTERGDSAVYLCASSPGVVGNTDTQYFGPGTRLTVL.

The chain couples TRBV9 to TRBJ2-1; 9 bases are a match to TRBD1. The CDR3 consists of 13 residues. Trimming took 3 bases from V and 5 from J; bases not matched to a gene: 0. Germline CDR1 is SGDLS and CDR2 is YYNGEE. Written as DNA, the CDR3 is TGTGCCAGCAGCGGGGACAGGGACAATGAGCAGTTCTTC. Translating it yields CASSGDRDNEQFF.

The CDR3 loop is CASSLVGQAPSPLHF. CDR3 DNA sequence: TGTGCCAGCAGCCTGGTCGGCCAGGCCCCATCACCCCTCCACTTT. The chain combines TRBV11-2 with TRBJ1-6; no clear D gene. Trimming pared 5 bases from V and 10 bases from J, leaving 18 bases between. The V gene's germline CDR1 is SGHAT and CDR2 FQNNGV. The CDR3 sequence is 15 residues long. The full variable domain, rest sourced from reference TRBV11-2 and TRBJ1-6, is EAGVAQSPRYKIIEKRQSVAFWCNPISGHATLYWYQQILGQGPKLLIQFQNNGVVDDSQLPKDRFSAERLKGVDSTLKIQPAKLEDSAVYLCASSLVGQAPSPLHFGNGTRLTVT.

The genes are TRBV19 and TRBJ1-1; 12 positions match TRBD1. With 10 bases clipped from V and 5 bases from J, the junction kept 14 bases outside the gene matches. Germline loops: CDR1 LNHDA, CDR2 SQIVND (reference sequence). The length of the CDR3 is 16 residues. The CDR3 DNA follows: TGTGCCACCGGGCGGGGGGGACAGGGGGCGCGAACTGAAGCTTTCTTT. Protein sequence: CATGRGGQGARTEAFF.

This sequence joins TRBV5-6 and TRBJ1-1; D is perhaps TRBD1 (5 bases). Trimming left V 4 bases short and J 10 bases short, with 17 bases between. CDR1 and CDR2 (germline): SGHDT, YYEEEE. CDR3 size: 13 residues. The CDR3 DNA reads TGTGCCAGCAGCCCTGCAGGGATCCAACTAGCTTTCTTT. This encodes CASSPAGIQLAFF. Combining the CDR3 with reference TRBV5-6 and TRBJ1-1 gives the whole variable domain DAGVTQSPTHLIKTRGQQVTLRCSPKSGHDTVSWYQQALGQGPQFIFQYYEEEERQRGNFPDRFSGHQFPNYSSELNVNALLLGDSALYLCASSPAGIQLAFFGQGTRLTVV.

This chain joins TRBV4-1 and TRBJ2-3, with D possibly being TRBD2 (6 bases). Germline V lookup: CDR1 MGHRA, CDR2 YSYEKL. The CDR3 covers 15 residues. V lost 4 bases and J 4 bases, leaving 15 bases between the germline ends. CDR3 DNA sequence: TGCGCCAGCAGCCCCCGGGAGACTAGGTCAGATACGCAGTATTTT. Residues: CASSPRETRSDTQYF.

The chain couples TRBV5-1 to TRBJ1-1; D perhaps matches TRBD1 (6 bases). This CDR3 contains 16 residues. Germline V gene data show CDR1 as SGHRS and CDR2 as YFSETQ. V dropped 3 bases and J dropped 0 bases, with 15 bases sitting between them. The CDR3 loop is CASSWEGHGVNTEAFF. The DNA of the CDR3 is TGCGCCAGCAGCTGGGAGGGACACGGTGTGAACACTGAAGCTTTCTTT. Full variable domain (missing parts from reference TRBV5-1 and TRBJ1-1): KAGVTQTPRYLIKTRGQQVTLSCSPISGHRSVSWYQQTPGQGLQFLFEYFSETQRNKGNFPGRFSGRQFSNSRSEMNVSTLELGDSALYLCASSWEGHGVNTEAFFGQGTRLTVV.

V is TRBV10-1 and J is TRBJ2-5; 9 nucleotides align to TRBD2. Germline assignment: CDR1 WNHNN and CDR2 SYGVQD (reference sequence). The V gene end was trimmed by 6 bases and the J gene end by 2 bases; junction bases not matched to a gene: 7. The CDR3 spans 15 residues. CDR3 protein: CASSPGLALQETQYF. CDR3 DNA sequence: TGCGCCAGCAGCCCGGGACTAGCCTTACAAGAGACCCAGTACTTC.

The V call is TRBV27, the J call TRBJ1-5; the D is unclear. V dropped 6 bases and J dropped 4 bases, with 10 bases sitting between them. Germline lookup yields CDR1 MNHEY and CDR2 SMNVEV (reference sequence). This CDR3 contains 13 residues. This CDR3 is CASSPGTNQPQHF. As DNA, the CDR3 is TGTGCCAGCAGCCCAGGTACTAATCAGCCCCAGCATTTT.

This clone appeared a single time. The CDR3 DNA sequence: TGTGCCAGCAGTCGAACAGGGGGTAGCATTGAAGCTTTCTTT. Translating gives CASSRTGGSIEAFF. The genes are TRBV6-5 and TRBJ1-1; 8 positions agree with TRBD1. The CDR3 is made up of 14 amino acids. In germline, CDR1 is MNHEY, CDR2 SVGAGI. V lost 5 bases and J lost 7; bases outside the gene matches: 9.

The rearrangement uses TRBV5-1 and TRBJ2-1; 9 nucleotides line up with TRBD2. V trimming: 8 bases; J trimming: 5 bases; junction bases outside the gene matches: 11. This CDR3 is built from 15 residues. Germline V gene data show CDR1 as SGHRS and CDR2 as YFSETQ. The CDR3 region has the DNA TGCGCCAGTACCCCGGTCCTAGCGGGGAACAATGAGCAGTTCTTC. Its translation is CASTPVLAGNNEQFF. Supplemented by reference TRBV5-1 and TRBJ2-1, the full variable domain reads KAGVTQTPRYLIKTRGQQVTLSCSPISGHRSVSWYQQTPGQGLQFLFEYFSETQRNKGNFPGRFSGRQFSNSRSEMNVSTLELGDSALYLCASTPVLAGNNEQFFGPGTRLTVL.

This clone is a singleton in its sample. J is TRBJ1-2 and V is TRBV5-8, with a weak D call TRBD1 (5 bases). Trimming removed 3 bases from V and 2 bases from J, with 14 bases in between. CDR1 and CDR2 from the germline V gene are SGHTS and YDEGEE. This CDR3 contains 15 residues. This chain's CDR3 is CASSWGDPRNYGYTF. CDR3 DNA: TGTGCCAGCAGCTGGGGGGATCCTCGGAACTATGGCTACACCTTC.

The V and J genes are TRBV7-9 and TRBJ2-3; the match to TRBD2 covers 16 bases. Losses at the gene ends were 5 bases for V and 2 bases for J; bases not matched to a gene: 7. Per germline, CDR1 SEHNR and CDR2 FQNEAQ (reference sequence). The CDR3 is 18 amino acids. The chain's CDR3 is CASSRGLAGGRDTDTQYF. The CDR3 DNA reads as TGTGCCAGCAGCAGGGGACTAGCGGGGGGGCGGGACACAGATACGCAGTATTTT.

This sequence joins TRBV10-1 and TRBJ1-4; 8 bases agree with TRBD1. The CDR3 length is 14 residues. Trimming took 3 bases from V and 15 from J; bases not matched to a gene: 12. Germline loops: CDR1 WNHNN, CDR2 SYGVQD (reference sequence). This CDR3 is CASSDSVTGGSMFF. The CDR3 DNA sequence: TGCGCCAGCAGTGATTCCGTAACAGGGGGGAGTATGTTTTTT.

Only a few counts were recorded for this clone. This chain joins TRBV6-1 and TRBJ1-4, with D perhaps matching TRBD1 (6 bases). Germline values: CDR1 MNHNS, CDR2 SASEGT. Trimming removed 7 bases from V and 4 bases from J, with 13 bases in between. The CDR3 runs to 14 residues. The CDR3 DNA sequence: TGTGCCAGCATCTTACAGGGCCTTAATGAAAAACTGTTTTTT. This translates into CASILQGLNEKLFF.

The chain recombines TRBV5-6 with TRBJ1-1; TRBD1 aligns across 7 bases. The CDR3 consists of 14 residues. CDR1 and CDR2 (germline): SGHDT, YYEEEE. Trimming at V came to 4 bases and at J to 2 bases, leaving 5 bases not matched to a gene. The CDR3 loop reads CASSLGTVNTEAFF. CDR3 sequence (DNA): TGTGCCAGCAGCCTCGGGACAGTTAACACTGAAGCTTTCTTT.

In regard to this clone: An end of the junction differs from the germline gene, which may be a read error. CDR3: CSSSLGQDTEAFF. In DNA form, the CDR3 reads TGTTCCAGCAGCTTGGGACAGGACACTGAAGCTTTCTTT. The chain recombines TRBV7-9 with TRBJ1-1, with 8 positions matching TRBD1. Germline CDR1 and CDR2: SEHNR and FQNEAQ (reference sequence). The CDR3 is made up of 13 amino acids. Using reference TRBV7-9 and TRBJ1-1 for the parts outside the CDR3, the full variable domain is DTGVSQNPRHKITKRGQNVTFRCDPISEHNRLYWYRQTLGQGPEFLTYFQNEAQLEKSRLLSDRFSAERPKGSFSTLEIQRTEQGDSAMYLCSSSLGQDTEAFFGQGTRLTVV.

J is TRBJ1-4 and V is TRBV18, with D unclear. V lost 3 bases, J lost 0 bases, and 8 bases lay in between. Looked up from germline, CDR1 is KGHSH and CDR2 is LQKENI. This CDR3 is 15 amino acids long. Here the CDR3 reads CASSPSGSTNEKLFF. The CDR3 DNA reads TGTGCCAGCTCACCCTCAGGTTCAACTAATGAAAAACTGTTTTTT. Filled out from reference TRBV18 and TRBJ1-4, the complete variable domain reads NAGVMQNPRHLVRRRGQEARLRCSPMKGHSHVYWYRQLPEEGLKFMVYLQKENIIDESGMPKERFSAEFPKEGPSILRIQQVVRGDSAAYFCASSPSGSTNEKLFFGSGTQLSVL.

The chain uses TRBV25-1 and TRBJ1-1; 8 nucleotides agree with TRBD1. Germline V CDR1 and CDR2: MGHDK, SYGVNS. The CDR3 extends over 13 amino acids. Trimming removed 6 bases from V and 4 bases from J; junction bases left unmatched: 4. CDR3 residues: CASSGTGGTEAFF. In nucleotides, the CDR3 is TGTGCCAGCAGCGGAACAGGGGGCACTGAAGCTTTCTTT.

The J gene is TRBJ2-5, the V gene TRBV7-2, with 8 bases aligning to TRBD2. The CDR3 consists of 15 residues. Germline CDR1 SGHTA, CDR2 FQGNSA. The trim removed 3 bases at V and 5 bases at J, leaving 8 bases unmatched. The CDR3 loop reads CASSLTGGGRETQYF. Written as DNA, the CDR3 is TGTGCCAGCAGCTTGACGGGGGGGGGACGGGAGACCCAGTACTTC.

The chain employs TRBV2 and TRBJ1-1, with D possibly being TRBD1 (5 bases). The CDR3 is made up of 15 amino acids. Per germline, CDR1 SNHLY and CDR2 FYNNEI. Deletions cut 7 bases from V and 0 bases from J, with 15 bases between. The CDR3 nucleotides are TGTGCCAGCATCTGGGGCGCACCGATGAACACTGAAGCTTTCTTT. Translating gives CASIWGAPMNTEAFF.

This chain uses TRBV5-6 with TRBJ2-5; TRBD2 aligns across 8 bases. V gave up 0 bases and J gave up 5 bases; unmatched junction bases: 6. This CDR3 spans 15 amino acids. Germline CDR1 reads SGHDT; CDR2 reads YYEEEE. The CDR3 nucleotides are TGTGCCAGCAGCTTGGTGCGGGGGGCGGGGGAGACCCAGTACTTC. Residues: CASSLVRGAGETQYF. The whole variable domain, remainder taken from reference TRBV5-6 and TRBJ2-5, is DAGVTQSPTHLIKTRGQQVTLRCSPKSGHDTVSWYQQALGQGPQFIFQYYEEEERQRGNFPDRFSGHQFPNYSSELNVNALLLGDSALYLCASSLVRGAGETQYFGPGTRLLVL.

This chain connects TRBV12-5 to TRBJ2-7; TRBD1 is a possible D gene (5 bases). There are 15 residues in the CDR3. V shed 2 bases and J shed 0 bases, with 11 bases lying between them. In germline, CDR1 is LGHNT, CDR2 FRNRAP. The CDR3 DNA sequence: TGTGCTAGTGGTTTGACTTGGGGCAGCTCCTACGAGCAGTACTTC. It encodes CASGLTWGSSYEQYF.

The gene calls are TRBV7-3 and TRBJ1-3; 9 bases map to TRBD1. This CDR3 is 12 amino acids long. Per germline, CDR1 SGHTA and CDR2 FQGTGA. Losses at the gene ends were 3 bases for V and 12 bases for J; bases not matched to a gene: 3. The CDR3 DNA reads TGTGCCAGCAGCTTGGGACAGGGCGACATATATTTT. Translating gives CASSLGQGDIYF.

This clone was observed a handful of times. The rearrangement uses TRBV5-4 and TRBJ2-1, with 9 nucleotides matching TRBD2. The V gene's germline CDR1 is SGHNT and CDR2 YYREEE (reference sequence). The CDR3 has 16 residues. After removal of 2 bases from V and 7 bases from J, the junction contained 10 bases not matched to a gene. The CDR3 DNA reads TGTGCCAGCAGCTTAAGGGCGGAGGCGGGGGGGAATGAGCAGTTCTTC. It translates to CASSLRAEAGGNEQFF.

The chain has TRBV7-3 and TRBJ2-3; no clear D. The germline V and J ends were trimmed by 4 bases and 5 bases, with 10 bases remaining between them. The CDR3 runs to 13 residues. Germline CDR1 reads SGHTA; CDR2 reads FQGTGA. The chain's CDR3 is CASSSIHRDTQYF. DNA for the CDR3: TGTGCCAGCAGCTCGATTCATAGAGATACGCAGTATTTT.